This entry concerns a single TCR beta chain. Per the germline V gene, CDR1 is MNHEY and CDR2 is SMNVEV (reference sequence). CDR3 length: 17 amino acids. Germline trimming cut 5 bases from V and 6 bases from J; bases unmatched to any gene: 10. Original methodology: Amplification with reference gene primers provided the estimates of nucleated cell counts. The table came from immunoSEQ multiplex PCR; TCRdb's copy has only in-frame clones and leaves some out. D and trimming come from the DNA, and the V and J calls and clone size come from that table. The table has 60,000 to 75,000 clones, about 80% seen once; the top ten hold 12%. This entry belongs to a study of blood T cell repertoires in COVID-19.

This TCR derives from a human donor in a cohort sampled during active COVID-19. The rearrangement uses TRBV27 and TRBJ1-6; TRBD1 matches at 10 bases. The sequenced sample was peripheral blood. The CDR3 DNA reads as TGTGCCAGCAGTCCCCTAGTCGGGACAGGGGTTAATTCACCCCTCCACTTT. Protein product: CASSPLVGTGVNSPLHF.